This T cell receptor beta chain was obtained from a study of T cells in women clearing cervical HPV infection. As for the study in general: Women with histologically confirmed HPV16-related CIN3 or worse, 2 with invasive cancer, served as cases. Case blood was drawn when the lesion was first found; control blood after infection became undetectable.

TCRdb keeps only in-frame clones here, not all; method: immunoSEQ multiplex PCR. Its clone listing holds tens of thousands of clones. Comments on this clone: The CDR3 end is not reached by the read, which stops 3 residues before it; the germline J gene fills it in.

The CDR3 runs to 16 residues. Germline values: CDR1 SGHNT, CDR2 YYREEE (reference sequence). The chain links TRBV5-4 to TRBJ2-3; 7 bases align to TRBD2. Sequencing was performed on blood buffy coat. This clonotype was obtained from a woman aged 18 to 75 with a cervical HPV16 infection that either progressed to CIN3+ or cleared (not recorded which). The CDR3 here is CASSSPRAGDQETQYF. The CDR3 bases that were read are TGTGCCAGCAGCTCCCCTAGGGCGGGGGACCAAGAGACG.